One T cell receptor (beta chain) is described in this entry. The sample is drawn from a study of response to subunit inactivated influenza vaccine. This CDR3 comprises 13 residues. From germline, CDR1 is DFQATT and CDR2 SNEGSKA (reference sequence). The V gene lost 5 bases and the J gene lost 3 bases, with 11 bases spanning the gap. TCRdb re-called the RT-PCR reads with MiXCR, one entry per CDR3 protein. The table records roughly 540,000 distinct CDR3 sequences, around 25% of them present only once. The data also belong to a second study, concerning T cells expressing NK-cell markers. That report adds: TCR beta cDNA was generated via 5'RACE template switching incorporating UMIs. Sequenced donors, eight in total, included seven who were HCMV-seropositive and one who was seronegative. In several experiments, sorting was confined to alpha-beta TCR T cells through use of an anti-gamma-delta TCR antibody. Dominant NKG2C+ clonotypes accounted for roughly 1.0-7.0% of CD8+ T cells in more than 5 donors.

The TCR comes from a man aged 50-60 years who received an inactivated influenza vaccine. This specimen was CD4+ T cells sorted from PBMCs, taken 11 to 12 days after vaccination. The rearrangement uses TRBV20-1 and TRBJ1-5; a possible D gene is TRBD1 (6 bases). CDR3 amino acids: CSAPGQNNQPQHF. DNA of the CDR3: TGCAGTGCTCCCGGACAGAACAATCAGCCCCAGCATTTT.